This passage covers 18 T cell receptor beta chains from one sample sequenced in a study of blood T cell repertoires in COVID-19. Libraries were prepared by immunoSEQ multiplex PCR; TCRdb keeps only in-frame clonotypes and omits some of them. The sample contains approximately 90,000 clones, roughly 80% of which appear only once. Sequencing used peripheral blood. The receptors come from a man in his fifties or sixties with acute or convalescent COVID-19.

The chain has TRBV28 and TRBJ2-7; 7 bases line up with TRBD2. CDR3 length: 13 amino acids. Germline-derived CDR1 and CDR2 are MDHEN and SYDVKM. The V gene end was trimmed by 3 bases and the J gene end by 2 bases; junction bases not matched to a gene: 1. This CDR3 reads CASSFLAAYEQYF. DNA for the CDR3: TGTGCCAGCAGTTTCCTAGCGGCCTACGAGCAGTACTTC.

The chain recombines TRBV6-6 with TRBJ2-2; TRBD1 aligns across 9 bases. Germline assignment: CDR1 MNHNY and CDR2 SVGAGI (reference sequence). V was clipped by 6 bases and J by 1 base; unmatched bases: 6. The CDR3 is made up of 16 amino acids. CDR3 sequence (DNA): TGTGCCAGCAGCGATCCGGGACAGGGGAACACCGGGGAGCTGTTTTTT. It translates to CASSDPGQGNTGELFF.

In its sample, this clone was seen once. CDR3 region: CATQTGDSRNSPLHF. The DNA for the CDR3 is TGTGCCACGCAAACAGGGGACTCCCGCAATTCACCCCTCCACTTT. This sequence joins TRBV5-4 and TRBJ1-6; 7 bases are shared with TRBD1. With 9 bases clipped from V and 7 bases from J, the junction kept 13 bases outside the gene matches. Germline CDR1 reads SGHNT; CDR2 reads YYREEE (reference sequence). The CDR3 spans 15 residues.

This clone was seen a few times. The chain employs TRBV10-1 and TRBJ2-7; 11 bases are shared with TRBD2. This CDR3 is 13 amino acids long. Looked up from germline, CDR1 is WNHNN and CDR2 is SYGVQD (reference sequence). J gave up 6 bases and V 8 bases, and 6 bases lay outside the gene matches. The DNA for the CDR3 is TGCGCCAGCTCGACTAGCGGGATCGCCGAGCAGTACTTC. Translating gives CASSTSGIAEQYF.

This clone was recorded a few times. The V gene is TRBV7-6, the J gene TRBJ1-2, with a weak D call TRBD1 (6 bases). From germline, CDR1 is SGHVS and CDR2 FNYEAQ. CDR3 size: 16 residues. V dropped 0 bases and J dropped 4 bases, with 15 bases sitting between them. The CDR3 nucleotides read TGTGCCAGCAGCTTAGCGCCTACAGGGAGTTTCTATGGCTACACCTTC. Translated: CASSLAPTGSFYGYTF.

V gene TRBV5-1 combines with J gene TRBJ2-5, with a weak D call TRBD2 (6 bases). Germline CDR1 SGHRS, CDR2 YFSETQ. The CDR3 is 14 amino acids. V dropped 7 bases and J dropped 5 bases, with 18 bases sitting between them. CDR3 DNA sequence: TGCGCCAGCCGCCGCTCGATCGGAGGGGAGACCCAGTACTTC. This sequence encodes CASRRSIGGETQYF.

This clone was recorded many times. This sequence joins TRBV20-1 and TRBJ1-2; 10 positions agree with TRBD1. CDR3 size: 15 residues. J lost 4 bases, V lost 3 bases, and 8 bases had no gene match. In germline, CDR1 is DFQATT, CDR2 SNEGSKA (reference sequence). CDR3 in DNA: TGCAGTGCTAGTTCCGGGACAGGGGTAGCCTATGGCTACACCTTC. This encodes CSASSGTGVAYGYTF.

This chain uses TRBV30 with TRBJ1-3, with D unclear. The CDR3 covers 17 residues. The V end lost 5 bases, the J end lost 0 bases, and 20 bases lay between the germline ends. The germline gives CDR1 GTSNPN, CDR2 SVGIG (reference sequence). The CDR3 DNA follows: TGTGCCTGGCGCCCCCCAGGATGGGTTCGCTCTGGAAACACCATATATTTT. Amino acid sequence: CAWRPPGWVRSGNTIYF.

This clone was counted once. The genes are TRBV5-4 and TRBJ1-1, with a possible D match to TRBD1 (6 bases). Germline loops: CDR1 SGHNT, CDR2 YYREEE (reference sequence). The length of the CDR3 is 13 residues. V lost 4 bases to trimming and J lost 1 base, with 8 bases between them. CDR3 amino acids: CASSGQRNTEAFF. In DNA, the CDR3 is TGTGCCAGCAGCGGACAGAGGAACACTGAAGCTTTCTTT.

This clone was detected once. CDR3 coding DNA: TGTGCCAGCAGCCCCGGGTTCTATGGCTACACCTTC. Its protein product is CASSPGFYGYTF. This chain joins TRBV28 and TRBJ1-2, with unresolved D. The ends were cut back, 6 bases at V and 4 bases at J, with 9 bases in the middle. The CDR3 is 12 residues long. Germline CDR1 is MDHEN and CDR2 is SYDVKM.

The J gene is TRBJ2-3, the V gene TRBV5-4; 11 nucleotides align to TRBD2. V trimming: 4 bases; J trimming: 5 bases; junction bases outside the gene matches: 6. The CDR3 extends over 15 amino acids. Germline V gives CDR1 SGHNT, CDR2 YYREEE (reference sequence). The CDR3 sequence: CASSATSGRGDTQYF. The CDR3 DNA reads as TGTGCCAGCAGCGCAACTAGCGGGAGAGGAGATACGCAGTATTTT.

J is TRBJ1-2 and V is TRBV2; 10 bases fit TRBD1. Germline V gene lookup returns CDR1 SNHLY and CDR2 FYNNEI. V gave up 5 bases and J gave up 2 bases; unmatched junction bases: 8. The CDR3 covers 16 residues. The DNA for the CDR3 is TGTGCCAGCAGTCGAAAGACAGGGGGCGTCAACTATGGCTACACCTTC. It yields the protein CASSRKTGGVNYGYTF.

The V call is TRBV28, the J call TRBJ2-1, with 9 bases lining up with TRBD2. CDR3 length: 14 amino acids. The V gene end was trimmed by 8 bases and the J gene end by 8 bases; junction bases not matched to a gene: 10. CDR1 is MDHEN and CDR2 is SYDVKM in the germline V gene. The CDR3 bases are TGTGCCAGCCGGGGTAGCGGGAGCGTTTATGAGCAGTTCTTC. Its translation is CASRGSGSVYEQFF.

This clone was seen more than once but under ten times. The chain employs TRBV7-2 and TRBJ1-3; D is unclear. Trimming cost V 5 bases and J 3 bases, with 11 bases left between them. The CDR3 loop spans 14 amino acids. The germline CDR1 and CDR2 sequences are SGHTA and FQGNSA. Here the CDR3 reads CASSRPGFGNTIYF. Here the CDR3 DNA reads TGTGCCAGCAGCCGCCCGGGATTTGGAAACACCATATATTTT.

In its sample, this clone was seen once. The chain has TRBV19 and TRBJ2-7, with D possibly TRBD2 on 5 matching bases. Per germline, CDR1 LNHDA and CDR2 SQIVND (reference sequence). The CDR3 extends over 13 amino acids. The V and J ends lost 9 bases and 0 bases respectively, with 12 bases between them. The CDR3 sequence is CARMWESSYEQYF. As DNA, the CDR3 is TGTGCCAGAATGTGGGAGAGCTCCTACGAGCAGTACTTC.

The chain links TRBV3-1 (or the pseudogene TRBV3-2) to TRBJ1-6; 7 bases match TRBD1. J lost 10 bases, V lost 1 base, and 4 bases had no gene match. Germline V gives CDR1 LGHDT, CDR2 YNNKEL (reference sequence). The CDR3 sequence is 14 residues long. This CDR3 is CASSQVVGQSPLHF. The CDR3 region has the DNA TGTGCCAGCAGCCAAGTGGTGGGACAGTCACCCCTCCACTTT.

This clone was observed many times. The chain links TRBV11-2 to TRBJ1-5; D unresolved. This CDR3 is built from 14 residues. Germline V gene data show CDR1 as SGHAT and CDR2 as FQNNGV. Trimming left V 6 bases short and J 9 bases short, with 18 bases between. CDR3 sequence: CASRRDLSFGPQHF. Here the CDR3 DNA reads TGTGCCAGCAGGCGGGATTTGTCCTTCGGGCCCCAGCATTTT.

The chain carries TRBV7-2 and TRBJ1-3; TRBD1 might be the D (6 bases). CDR1 is SGHTA and CDR2 is FQGNSA in the germline V gene. This CDR3 has 15 residues. V lost 1 base and J 4 bases, leaving 11 bases between the germline ends. CDR3 protein: CASSLVAGQGNTIYF. DNA of the CDR3: TGTGCCAGCAGCTTAGTAGCCGGACAGGGAAACACCATATATTTT.